The 5 T cell receptor beta chains given below trace back to one sample, sequenced in a study of blood T cell repertoires in COVID-19 (dated by TCRdb to 2020 to 2022). Libraries were made using the immunoSEQ multiplex PCR assay. TCRdb took this table from immuneACCESS and kept in-frame rearrangements with V and J called. Such tables lack part of the clones; where checked against another copy, unresolved V genes explain under half of the gap, and the rest is unexplained. Within this sample are more than 35,000 clones, with around 85% of them counted one time only. Jointly, the top ten make up approximately 20% of the sample. The material sequenced was peripheral blood. All receptors come from a man between 65 and 79 years old with acute or convalescent COVID-19.

This chain links TRBV19 with TRBJ1-5, with a tentative D call TRBD1 (6 bases). The V and J ends lost 7 bases and 2 bases respectively, with 12 bases between them. Looked up from germline, CDR1 is LNHDA and CDR2 is SQIVND (reference sequence). CDR3 length equals 14 residues. CDR3 DNA: TGTGCCAGTACCTCCGACAGGCGCAATCAGCCCCAGCATTTT. Its translation is CASTSDRRNQPQHF.

The chain joins TRBV6-4 to TRBJ1-4, with D possibly matching TRBD1 (6 bases). This CDR3 has 15 residues. V dropped 2 bases and J dropped 7 bases, with 14 bases sitting between them. Germline V CDR1 and CDR2: MRHNA, SNTAGT. In DNA, the CDR3 is TGTGCCAGCAGTGACACGGCGGGGGCTGGTGAAAAACTGTTTTTT. It encodes CASSDTAGAGEKLFF.

This sequence joins TRBV9 and TRBJ2-3; maybe TRBD2 (5 bases). Germline V lookup: CDR1 SGDLS, CDR2 YYNGEE. Trimming took 1 base from V and 5 from J, leaving 11 bases between them. This CDR3 is built from 14 residues. The chain's CDR3 is CASSVTPREDTQYF. The CDR3 nucleotides are TGTGCCAGCAGCGTAACCCCCCGGGAAGATACGCAGTATTTT.

The chain joins TRBV7-9 to TRBJ2-1; 11 bases map to TRBD2. The CDR3 is 16 amino acids. After removal of 6 bases from V and 0 bases from J, the junction contained 4 bases not matched to a gene. Per the germline V gene, CDR1 is SEHNR and CDR2 is FQNEAQ (reference sequence). As DNA, the CDR3 is TGTGCCAGCAGGTTGGGACTAGCGGACTCCTACAATGAGCAGTTCTTC. This encodes CASRLGLADSYNEQFF.

The table lists this clone with a count of one. The chain uses TRBV29-1 and TRBJ2-3, with a possible D match to TRBD2 (6 bases). This CDR3 is built from 12 residues. Germline lookup yields CDR1 SQVTM and CDR2 ANQGSEA. V was cut by 8 bases and J by 2 bases, with 11 bases left in between. As DNA, the CDR3 is TGCAGCATACTAGCAACCACAGATACGCAGTATTTT. Translated: CSILATTDTQYF.